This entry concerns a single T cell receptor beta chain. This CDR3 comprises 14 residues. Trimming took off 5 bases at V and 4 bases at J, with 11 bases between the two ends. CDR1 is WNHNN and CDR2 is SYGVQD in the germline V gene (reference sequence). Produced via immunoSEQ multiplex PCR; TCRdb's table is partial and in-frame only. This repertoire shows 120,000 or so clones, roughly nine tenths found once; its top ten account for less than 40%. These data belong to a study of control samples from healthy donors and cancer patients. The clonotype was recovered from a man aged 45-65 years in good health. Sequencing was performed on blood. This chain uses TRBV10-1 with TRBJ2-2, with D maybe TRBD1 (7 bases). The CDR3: CASSRRGPTGELFF. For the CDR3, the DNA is TGCGCCAGCAGTAGGAGGGGGCCCACCGGGGAGCTGTTTTTT.